The next 13 T cell receptor beta chains were all read from a single sample in a study of CD8 T cells in Susac syndrome (dated by TCRdb to between 2017 and 2020). The method was the immunoSEQ multiplex PCR assay. RNA was extracted with the RNeasy kit and roughly 0.5 to 1 ug was reverse transcribed using random hexamers. TCRdb cleaned the public reads at Q25 with fastp, built clones with MiXCR and kept in-frame beta chains. When rows share a CDR3 protein, they turn into one entry using the most common DNA and genes. This sample comprises 200,000 to 300,000 distinct CDR3 sequences, about 96% of them detected only once. The ten most abundant clones make up about 0.1% of the sample. Sequenced sample: CD4+ T cells from PBMCs. These receptors were taken from a human donor with Susac syndrome.

The rearrangement uses TRBV3-1 and TRBJ2-5, with TRBD2 as a possible D gene (6 bases). Germline loops: CDR1 LGHDT, CDR2 YNNKEL (reference sequence). V lost 0 bases, J lost 4 bases, and 6 bases lay in between. This CDR3 spans 13 amino acids. CDR3 sequence (DNA): TGTGCCAGCAGCCAAGAGGAGGGAGAGACCCAGTACTTC. It specifies CASSQEEGETQYF.

This clonotype occurred once. The chain uses TRBV5-1 and TRBJ2-5; 12 bases fit TRBD1. CDR3 length: 16 residues. Germline assignment: CDR1 SGHRS and CDR2 YFSETQ. V was clipped by 5 bases and J by 4 bases; unmatched bases: 9. The CDR3 region is CASREGTGGTGETQYF. CDR3 sequence (DNA): TGCGCCAGCAGGGAGGGGACAGGGGGCACAGGAGAGACCCAGTACTTC.

The chain joins TRBV5-6 to TRBJ2-1; D possibly matches TRBD1 or TRBD2 (5 bases each). Germline CDR1 SGHDT, CDR2 YYEEEE. This CDR3 region has 12 residues. The V gene lost 4 bases and the J gene lost 10 bases, with 12 bases spanning the gap. This CDR3 is CASSLGWGEQFF. CDR3 nucleotides: TGTGCCAGCAGCCTCGGATGGGGGGAGCAGTTCTTC. Complete variable domain (other parts from reference TRBV5-6 and TRBJ2-1): DAGVTQSPTHLIKTRGQQVTLRCSPKSGHDTVSWYQQALGQGPQFIFQYYEEEERQRGNFPDRFSGHQFPNYSSELNVNALLLGDSALYLCASSLGWGEQFFGPGTRLTVL.

The chain recombines TRBV20-1 with TRBJ2-7; 7 bases fit TRBD1. This CDR3 contains 14 residues. Losses at the gene ends were 3 bases for V and 6 bases for J; bases not matched to a gene: 11. CDR1 is DFQATT, CDR2 SNEGSKA, per germline (reference sequence). The CDR3 region is CSARRGDRAGEQYF. CDR3 sequence (DNA): TGCAGTGCTAGGAGGGGCGACAGGGCAGGCGAGCAGTACTTC.

The genes are TRBV25-1 and TRBJ2-5, with 9 bases lining up with TRBD2. The CDR3 is made up of 17 amino acids. Germline-derived CDR1 and CDR2 are MGHDK and SYGVNS. Germline trimming cut 2 bases from V and 5 bases from J; bases unmatched to any gene: 12. This chain's CDR3 is CASSEDGAGGLSETQYF. The CDR3 nucleotides read TGTGCCAGCAGTGAAGACGGAGCGGGGGGCTTAAGTGAGACCCAGTACTTC.

The CDR3 region has the DNA TGTGCCAGCAGTGAACGACAGGCCATCCCTTCTGGAAACACCATATATTTT. Protein: CASSERQAIPSGNTIYF. This chain joins TRBV6-4 and TRBJ1-3; D perhaps matches TRBD1 (6 bases). In germline, CDR1 is MRHNA, CDR2 SNTAGT. The CDR3 is made up of 17 amino acids. V lost 3 bases and J lost 1, with 16 bases in between.

The gene calls are TRBV15 and TRBJ1-5, with 9 bases identical to TRBD1. Germline loops: CDR1 LNHNV, CDR2 YYDKDF (reference sequence). Trimming took 4 bases from V and 0 from J; bases not matched to a gene: 10. The CDR3 is 18 residues long. For the CDR3, the DNA is TGTGCCACCAGCACCCCGAGGACAGGGGTCTATAGCAATCAGCCCCAGCATTTT. Protein: CATSTPRTGVYSNQPQHF.

CDR3 sequence (DNA): TGTGCCAGCAGCCAAGATCCCCTAGCGGGAGGCGAGCAGTACTTC. This gives the protein CASSQDPLAGGEQYF. The rearrangement uses TRBV14 and TRBJ2-7, with 11 positions matching TRBD2. Trimming took 0 bases from V and 6 from J; bases not matched to a gene: 4. The CDR3 consists of 15 residues. Germline lookup yields CDR1 SGHDN and CDR2 FVKESK.

J is TRBJ2-7 and V is TRBV6-5, with D uncertain. Germline V gene data show CDR1 as MNHEY and CDR2 as SVGAGI. There are 12 residues in the CDR3. V shed 2 bases and J shed 7 bases, with 9 bases lying between them. The CDR3 DNA reads as TGTGCCAGCAGTTACAGGGCCGGGGAGCAGTACTTC. Its translation is CASSYRAGEQYF.

V usage is TRBV9 and J usage is TRBJ1-5; no firm D call. Germline V gene sequence: CDR1 SGDLS, CDR2 YYNGEE. CDR3 size: 14 residues. Trimming shortened V by 2 bases and J by 2 bases, and 8 bases separated the two germline ends. The CDR3 reads CASSVQWGNQPQHF. CDR3 nucleotides: TGTGCCAGCAGCGTGCAGTGGGGCAATCAGCCCCAGCATTTT.

The chain uses TRBV6-5 and TRBJ1-2, with TRBD1 matching 11 bases. The CDR3 consists of 16 residues. Trimming at V came to 1 base and at J to 6 bases, leaving 7 bases not matched to a gene. CDR1 and CDR2 from the germline V gene are MNHEY and SVGAGI. The CDR3 loop is CASSYWSGQGGDGYTF. The DNA for the CDR3 is TGTGCCAGCAGTTACTGGTCGGGACAGGGGGGTGATGGCTACACCTTC.

The genes are TRBV4-1 and TRBJ2-1, with D uncertain. CDR3 size: 14 residues. Trimming took off 5 bases at V and 7 bases at J, with 15 bases between the two ends. CDR1 and CDR2 (germline): MGHRA, YSYEKL. The CDR3 protein is CASSVPESRNEQFF. The CDR3 nucleotides read TGCGCCAGCAGCGTCCCAGAGAGTCGGAATGAGCAGTTCTTC.

V is TRBV28 and J is TRBJ2-7, with 7 nucleotides matching TRBD2. After removal of 5 bases from V and 5 bases from J, the junction contained 9 bases not matched to a gene. CDR1 MDHEN and CDR2 SYDVKM come from the germline V gene. The CDR3 consists of 14 residues. CDR3: CASSPSGNHHEQYF. The DNA of the CDR3 is TGTGCCAGCAGTCCGAGCGGGAACCACCACGAGCAGTACTTC.